This entry lists 25 T cell receptor beta chains sequenced from one sample in a study of breast tumors, draining lymph nodes, adjacent tissues. Breast cancer patients provided tissue from their axillary draining lymph nodes. One entry per CDR3 protein, called by TCRdb with MiXCR from the multiplex PCR reads. The sample shows over 150,000 distinct CDR3 sequences, 25% to 40% of them seen only once. The source material was axillary lymph node tissue. These receptors came from a female donor with breast cancer. Some clones in this sample may be carry-over from other donors' samples.

There are many counts of this clonotype. This chain connects TRBV20-1 to TRBJ1-6; no clear D gene. CDR1 is DFQATT and CDR2 is SNEGSKA in the germline V gene (reference sequence). V was trimmed by 0 bases and J by 2 bases, leaving 11 bases between them. CDR3 length: 16 residues. CDR3 sequence reads: CSARDPAETYNSPLHF. The CDR3 DNA reads as TGCAGTGCTAGAGATCCCGCAGAAACCTATAATTCACCCCTCCACTTT.

This clonotype was counted at least ten times. The CDR3 coding sequence is TGTGCCAGCAGCTACCAGGGGACCTCTGGAAACACCATATATTTT. Amino acid sequence: CASSYQGTSGNTIYF. The chain couples TRBV9 to TRBJ1-3, with a tentative D call TRBD1 (6 bases). Trimming shortened V by 4 bases and J by 0 bases, and 11 bases separated the two germline ends. Germline V gene data show CDR1 as SGDLS and CDR2 as YYNGEE. The CDR3 loop spans 15 amino acids.

This chain joins TRBV20-1 and TRBJ2-3, with unresolved D. Germline lookup yields CDR1 DFQATT and CDR2 SNEGSKA (reference sequence). V was pared by 0 bases and J by 2 bases, with 9 bases between. This CDR3 has 14 residues. Written as DNA, the CDR3 is TGCAGTGCTAGAGATGGCGCGAACACAGATACGCAGTATTTT. It encodes CSARDGANTDTQYF.

In its sample, this clonotype is medium-sized. V and J are TRBV15 and TRBJ2-7; 7 bases are shared with TRBD1. Germline lookup yields CDR1 LNHNV and CDR2 YYDKDF (reference sequence). Trimming took 0 bases from V and 3 from J; bases not matched to a gene: 8. The CDR3 totals 16 residues. As DNA, the CDR3 is TGTGCCACCAGCAGAGATCTTCGACAGGGAAACTACGAGCAGTACTTC. Residues: CATSRDLRQGNYEQYF.

This clonotype appeared many times. This chain connects TRBV3-1 to TRBJ1-2; 8 bases line up with TRBD1. The length of the CDR3 is 15 residues. The junction had 5 bases not matched to a gene; V was cut back by 0 bases and J by 5 bases. Germline loops: CDR1 LGHDT, CDR2 YNNKEL (reference sequence). Here the CDR3 DNA reads TGTGCCAGCAGCCAAGACACAGGGGGAGGTTATGGCTACACCTTC. Residues: CASSQDTGGGYGYTF.

This clonotype was counted a few times. V usage is TRBV2 and J usage is TRBJ1-1; no clear D. The CDR3 extends over 12 amino acids. V shed 6 bases and J shed 2 bases, with 7 bases lying between them. Germline-derived CDR1 and CDR2 are SNHLY and FYNNEI. CDR3 region: CASRDGNTEAFF. The CDR3 DNA reads as TGTGCCAGCAGAGACGGAAACACTGAAGCTTTCTTT.

This clonotype was recorded at least ten times. V usage is TRBV20-1 and J usage is TRBJ1-5; TRBD1 matches 7 bases. CDR3 length: 13 residues. Trimming at V came to 6 bases and at J to 6 bases, leaving 8 bases not matched to a gene. Germline CDR1 DFQATT, CDR2 SNEGSKA (reference sequence). The CDR3 is CSAQTGKGQPQHF. Written as DNA, the CDR3 is TGCAGTGCCCAGACAGGGAAGGGTCAGCCCCAGCATTTT.

The rearrangement joins TRBV14 to TRBJ2-1; 9 bases match TRBD1. CDR1 and CDR2 (germline): SGHDN, FVKESK. The CDR3 is 15 amino acids. The V gene end was trimmed by 3 bases and the J gene end by 9 bases; junction bases not matched to a gene: 9. The CDR3 spells CASSQGWTGAPEQFF. CDR3 DNA sequence: TGTGCCAGCAGCCAGGGTTGGACAGGGGCTCCTGAGCAGTTCTTC. The variable domain in full, completed from reference TRBV14 and TRBJ2-1, reads EAGVTQFPSHSVIEKGQTVTLRCDPISGHDNLYWYRRVMGKEIKFLLHFVKESKQDESGMPNNRFLAERTGGTYSTLKVQPAELEDSGVYFCASSQGWTGAPEQFFGPGTRLTVL.

V usage is TRBV7-9 and J usage is TRBJ1-2, with TRBD1 matching over 7 bases. Trimming cost V 3 bases and J 4 bases; bases outside gene matches: 5. The germline V gene has CDR1 SEHNR and CDR2 FQNEAQ (reference sequence). The CDR3 covers 14 residues. DNA of the CDR3: TGTGCCAGCAGCTTCCGACAGGGAGGCTATGGCTACACCTTC. Its protein is CASSFRQGGYGYTF.

This chain uses TRBV20-1 with TRBJ2-7; 7 bases fit TRBD2. Looked up from germline, CDR1 is DFQATT and CDR2 is SNEGSKA (reference sequence). The ends lost 6 bases at V and 0 bases at J; junction bases unmatched: 8. This CDR3 has 14 amino acids. The CDR3 loop reads CSASGGGGSYEQYF. In DNA, the CDR3 is TGCAGTGCCTCCGGCGGCGGGGGCTCCTACGAGCAGTACTTC.

This clonotype was found a few times. The chain links TRBV28 to TRBJ1-5, with D perhaps matching TRBD1 (5 bases). Trimming shortened V by 6 bases and J by 3 bases, and 12 bases separated the two germline ends. The CDR3 has 14 residues. The germline CDR1 and CDR2 sequences are MDHEN and SYDVKM. CDR3 loop: CASSVGGFNQPQHF. The CDR3 nucleotides read TGTGCCAGCAGCGTTGGGGGATTCAATCAGCCCCAGCATTTT.

A remark on this clonotype: One junction end disagrees with the germline gene, perhaps due to a read error. The chain recombines TRBV7-2 with TRBJ2-3, with TRBD2 identical over 7 bases. This CDR3 is built from 17 residues. CDR1 is SGHTA and CDR2 is FQGNSA in the germline V gene. CDR3 in DNA: TGTGCCAGCAGCGAATGGGGGGGGATAGCTAGCACAGATGCGCAGTATTTT. It translates to CASSEWGGIASTDAQYF.

This clonotype was found many times. This sequence joins TRBV11-2 and TRBJ2-7; tentative D call: TRBD1 (5 bases). Trimming cost V 2 bases and J 0 bases, with 8 bases left between them. Germline CDR1 reads SGHAT; CDR2 reads FQNNGV. The CDR3 consists of 14 residues. Written as DNA, the CDR3 is TGTGCCAGCAGCTTATTGGACAACTCCTACGAGCAGTACTTC. Amino acids: CASSLLDNSYEQYF.

As regards this clonotype: Just one base apart from a much larger clone, this may be a read error. The rearrangement uses TRBV28 and TRBJ2-1, with no clear D. The CDR3 consists of 10 residues. Germline V CDR1 and CDR2: MDHEN, SYDVKM. CDR3 region: CTSSFEKQFF. As DNA, the CDR3 is TGTACCAGCAGTTTCGAAAAGCAGTTCTTC.

The table lists this clonotype with many counts. The genes are TRBV11-2 and TRBJ2-3; maybe TRBD1 (5 bases). The CDR3 totals 14 residues. V was shortened by 3 bases and J by 5 bases, with 12 bases between the two germline ends. Germline lookup yields CDR1 SGHAT and CDR2 FQNNGV. CDR3 coding DNA: TGTGCCAGCAGCTTTTCACGAAGGGGAGATACGCAGTATTTT. It is translated as CASSFSRRGDTQYF. Variable domain in full (rest from reference TRBV11-2 and TRBJ2-3): EAGVAQSPRYKIIEKRQSVAFWCNPISGHATLYWYQQILGQGPKLLIQFQNNGVVDDSQLPKDRFSAERLKGVDSTLKIQPAKLEDSAVYLCASSFSRRGDTQYFGPGTRLTVL.

As for this clonotype: This may stem from a read error, because a much larger clone lies one nucleotide away. The rearrangement joins TRBV9 to TRBJ2-1, with 8 bases matching TRBD2. The germline V gene encodes CDR1 SGDLS and CDR2 YYNGEE. The CDR3 has 16 amino acids. The CDR3 here is CASSVEAGEVYNAQFF. The CDR3 DNA reads as TGTGCCAGCAGCGTAGAAGCGGGAGAAGTGTACAATGCGCAGTTCTTC.

This clonotype was recorded many times. V and J are TRBV13 and TRBJ1-3; TRBD1 is a possible D gene (5 bases). The CDR3 covers 18 residues. Between the trimmed V and J ends, which lost 4 bases and 3 bases, there was a span of 22 bases. Germline assignment: CDR1 PRHDT and CDR2 FYEKMQ (reference sequence). CDR3 bases: TGTGCCAGCAGCTCCCCCCTGGGGCAGGGATTTCGTGGAAACACCATATATTTT. It yields the protein CASSSPLGQGFRGNTIYF. The whole variable domain, filled in from reference TRBV13 and TRBJ1-3, reads AAGVIQSPRHLIKEKRETATLKCYPIPRHDTVYWYQQGPGQDPQFLISFYEKMQSDKGSIPDRFSAQQFSDYHSELNMSSLELGDSALYFCASSSPLGQGFRGNTIYFGEGSWLTVV.

The CDR3 DNA sequence: TGTGCCTGGAGTGTGGAGGCGAACACTGAAGCTTTCTTT. This codes for CAWSVEANTEAFF. This chain connects TRBV30 to TRBJ1-1; no firm D call. Germline CDR1 GTSNPN, CDR2 SVGIG (reference sequence). The germline V and J ends were trimmed by 0 bases and 1 base, with 6 bases remaining between them. The CDR3 has 13 amino acids. Combining the CDR3 with reference TRBV30 and TRBJ1-1 gives the whole variable domain SQTIHQWPATLVQPVGSPLSLECTVEGTSNPNLYWYRQAAGRGLQLLFYSVGIGQISSEVPQNLSASRPQDRQFILSSKKLLLSDSGFYLCAWSVEANTEAFFGQGTRLTVV.

For this clonotype: Mismatch with germline at one junction end may stem from a read error. The V and J genes are TRBV25-1 and TRBJ2-3; D possibly corresponds to TRBD1 (6 bases). This CDR3 is built from 14 residues. Germline V gene lookup returns CDR1 MGHDK and CDR2 SYGVNS. The DNA for the CDR3 is TGTGCCAGTACGGACAGTAGAAGATCGGATACGCGGTATTTT. Amino acids: CASTDSRRSDTRYF.

The chain employs TRBV19 and TRBJ2-5, with D perhaps assigned TRBD1 or TRBD2 (5 bases each). This CDR3 spans 12 amino acids. The germline V gene has CDR1 LNHDA and CDR2 SQIVND (reference sequence). V shed 8 bases and J shed 1 base, with 8 bases lying between them. Here the CDR3 DNA reads TGTGCCAGTTGGGGACCCCAAGAGACCCAGTACTTC. Amino acid sequence: CASWGPQETQYF.

This clonotype was recorded at least ten times. V usage is TRBV24-1 and J usage is TRBJ2-1, with a tentative D call TRBD1 (6 bases). The germline V gene has CDR1 KGHDR and CDR2 SFDVKD. The CDR3 totals 17 residues. With 2 bases removed from V and 0 bases from J, the gap between germline ends came to 13 bases. CDR3: CATSDSPGARSYNEQFF. CDR3 coding DNA: TGTGCCACCAGTGATTCACCAGGGGCTCGCTCCTACAATGAGCAGTTCTTC.

The V gene is TRBV15, the J gene TRBJ2-6, with TRBD2 matching over 14 bases. Germline V CDR1 and CDR2: LNHNV, YYDKDF (reference sequence). There are 19 residues in the CDR3. The trim removed 4 bases at V and 9 bases at J, leaving 14 bases unmatched. CDR3 in amino acids: CATSTQGTSGRGTGNVLTF. CDR3 coding DNA: TGTGCCACCAGCACCCAAGGGACTAGCGGGAGAGGGACAGGCAACGTCCTGACTTTC.

V gene TRBV14 combines with J gene TRBJ1-6; a possible D gene is TRBD1 (5 bases). V dropped 8 bases and J dropped 12 bases, with 23 bases sitting between them. CDR3 length equals 15 residues. Per germline, CDR1 SGHDN and CDR2 FVKESK. The CDR3 DNA sequence: TGTGCCAGCCGATTCGCCGGGACGGGGCGTGGACCCCTCCACTTT. Its protein product is CASRFAGTGRGPLHF.

This clonotype was seen a single time. This chain connects TRBV2 to TRBJ2-5; possible D gene TRBD2, 6 bases. The CDR3 runs to 13 residues. Deletions cut 7 bases from V and 5 bases from J, with 14 bases between. Per the germline V gene, CDR1 is SNHLY and CDR2 is FYNNEI. CDR3 sequence (DNA): TGTGCCAGCATGGGGCTACGGGGGGAGACCCAGTACTTC. It specifies CASMGLRGETQYF.

This clonotype was counted at least ten times. The V gene is TRBV30, the J gene TRBJ2-3, with D tentatively TRBD2 (5 bases). The CDR3 runs to 13 residues. Trimming removed 8 bases at V and 0 bases at J, with 12 bases between. The V gene's germline CDR1 is GTSNPN and CDR2 SVGIG (reference sequence). The chain's CDR3 is CARSSSSTDTQYF. The CDR3 DNA is TGTGCCCGTTCTAGCAGTAGCACAGATACGCAGTATTTT. Using reference TRBV30 and TRBJ2-3 for the parts outside the CDR3, the full variable domain is SQTIHQWPATLVQPVGSPLSLECTVEGTSNPNLYWYRQAAGRGLQLLFYSVGIGQISSEVPQNLSASRPQDRQFILSSKKLLLSDSGFYLCARSSSSTDTQYFGPGTRLTVL.